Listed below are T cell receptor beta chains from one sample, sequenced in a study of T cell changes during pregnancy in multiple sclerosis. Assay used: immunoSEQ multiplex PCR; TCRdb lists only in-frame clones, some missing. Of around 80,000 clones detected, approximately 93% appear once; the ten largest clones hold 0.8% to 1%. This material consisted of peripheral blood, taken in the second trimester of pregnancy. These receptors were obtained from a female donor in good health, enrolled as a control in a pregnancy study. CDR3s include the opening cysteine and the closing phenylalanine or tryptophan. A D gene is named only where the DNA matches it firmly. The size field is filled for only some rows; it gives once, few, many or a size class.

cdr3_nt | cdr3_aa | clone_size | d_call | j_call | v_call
TGCGCCAGCAGCTTGGAGCTGGGAAACACCATATATTTT | CASSLELGNTIYF | once | . | TRBJ1-3 | TRBV5-1
TGTGCCAGCTCACAAGGACTTTCCTACAATGAGCAGTTCTTC | CASSQGLSYNEQFF | . | . | TRBJ2-1 | TRBV18
TGCGCCAGCAGCCAAGACCAGGGGTTCTATGGCTACACCTTC | CASSQDQGFYGYTF | . | . | TRBJ1-2 | TRBV4-1
TGTGCCAGCAATCTCTACGGGACAGGGAGCACAGATACGCAGTATTTT | CASNLYGTGSTDTQYF | . | TRBD1 | TRBJ2-3 | TRBV6-6
TGTGCCAGTACCTTGGACAGGAAAAAACTGTTTTTT | CASTLDRKKLFF | . | TRBD1 | TRBJ1-4 | TRBV19
TGTGCCAGCAGCGCAGGTCCTAACTATGGCTACACCTTC | CASSAGPNYGYTF | once | . | TRBJ1-2 | TRBV6-4
TGTGCCAGCAGCCCCAATCCCCGACTAGCGGGATCCGAGCAGTACTTC | CASSPNPRLAGSEQYF | . | TRBD2 | TRBJ2-7 | TRBV5-4
TGTGCCGGCCAGATGAACACTGAAGCTTTCTTT | CAGQMNTEAFF | . | . | TRBJ1-1 | TRBV2
TGCGCCAGCAGCTCAGTCCCTAGCGGGGAGGAGCAGTTCTTC | CASSSVPSGEEQFF | . | TRBD2 | TRBJ2-1 | TRBV5-1
TGCGCCAGCAGCCAATCCCCAGGGGTGAACACTGAAGCTTTCTTT | CASSQSPGVNTEAFF | . | . | TRBJ1-1 | TRBV4-1
TGTGCCAGCAGCCCTAGCGGGAGTTACGAGCAGTACTTC | CASSPSGSYEQYF | . | TRBD2 | TRBJ2-7 | TRBV7-9
TGCAGCGGGGGACACTTGAACACTGAAGCTTTCTTT | CSGGHLNTEAFF | . | . | TRBJ1-1 | TRBV29-1
TGTGCCAGCAGCAGAGGGCCGCCAGGGGCTCTCGAGCAGTACTTC | CASSRGPPGALEQYF | . | . | TRBJ2-7 | TRBV5-6
TGTGCCAGCAGCTTAAGGGACATTTACGAGCAGTACTTC | CASSLRDIYEQYF | . | . | TRBJ2-7 | TRBV7-8
TGTGCCAGCAGTTTAGGAGGTAACTATGGCTACACCTTC | CASSLGGNYGYTF | . | . | TRBJ1-2 | TRBV28
TGTGCCAGCAGTGCACAGGGGGCCAACGGGGAGCTGTTTTTT | CASSAQGANGELFF | . | TRBD1 | TRBJ2-2 | TRBV6-4
TGTGCCAGCAGCTTGGCGAGGACTAGCCAAGAGACCCAGTACTTC | CASSLARTSQETQYF | . | TRBD2 | TRBJ2-5 | TRBV5-5
TGCAGCGTTGGGTACCGGAATGAGCAGTTCTTC | CSVGYRNEQFF | . | . | TRBJ2-1 | TRBV29-1
TGTGCCAGCAGTACCTGGACAGGGGGCAGTGGCTACACCTTC | CASSTWTGGSGYTF | . | TRBD1 | TRBJ1-2 | TRBV28
TGTGCCAGCAGTCCCTACCGGGTGACAGGGGGCTTGGACAATGAGCAGTTCTTC | CASSPYRVTGGLDNEQFF | . | TRBD1 | TRBJ2-1 | TRBV28
TGTGCCAGCAGTGAAGCTAGCGGGAGGTCGGATACGCAGTATTTT | CASSEASGRSDTQYF | . | TRBD2 | TRBJ2-3 | TRBV6-1
TGTGCCAGCAGTGAATCAGGGTATAGCAATCAGCCCCAGCATTTT | CASSESGYSNQPQHF | . | . | TRBJ1-5 | TRBV2
TGCGCCAGCAGCTTGGTACCTGGGGGCTATCAGCCCCAGCATTTT | CASSLVPGGYQPQHF | . | . | TRBJ1-5 | TRBV5-1
TGCGCCAGCAGCTTTTTTAGCGGATCCTCCTACGAGCAGTACTTC | CASSFFSGSSYEQYF | . | . | TRBJ2-7 | TRBV5-1
TGTGCCAGCAGTGAACGACAGGGGGCCCACGAGCAGTACTTC | CASSERQGAHEQYF | few | TRBD1 | TRBJ2-7 | TRBV2
TGTGCCAGCAGGAGGGATGGTGGAAACACCATATATTTT | CASRRDGGNTIYF | once | . | TRBJ1-3 | TRBV2
TGTGCCAGCAGTTTTTCCGGACACAGCAAAAACATTCAGTACTTC | CASSFSGHSKNIQYF | . | . | TRBJ2-4 | TRBV27
TGTGCCAGTAGTATAGGGTTAGTGGAGACCCAGTACTTC | CASSIGLVETQYF | . | . | TRBJ2-5 | TRBV19
TGCGCCAGCAGCCCCAGGCGGCGGGACGGAACTTACAATGAGCAGTTCTTC | CASSPRRRDGTYNEQFF | . | . | TRBJ2-1 | TRBV5-1
TGCGCCAGCAGCTTGGGACAGGGTACCTCCTACGAGCAGTACTTC | CASSLGQGTSYEQYF | . | TRBD1 | TRBJ2-7 | TRBV5-1
TGTGCCAGCAGCTTAGAGGAACGGGAGAGGGGGCTAGAGGAGACCCAGTACTTC | CASSLEERERGLEETQYF | . | . | TRBJ2-5 | TRBV7-8
TGTGCCAGCAGTAAGGGACAGGGAGGTGGCTACACCTTC | CASSKGQGGGYTF | . | TRBD1 | TRBJ1-2 | TRBV6-5
TGTGCCAGCAGCTTCCGGGACAGGGGCAGCGAGACCCAGTACTTC | CASSFRDRGSETQYF | . | TRBD1 | TRBJ2-5 | TRBV7-9
TGTGCCAGCAGACACAGGGTTCGGAATGAGCAGTTCTTC | CASRHRVRNEQFF | . | . | TRBJ2-1 | TRBV28
TGTGCCAGCAGCCCACAGGGGGGGAATGAGCAGTTCTTC | CASSPQGGNEQFF | . | . | TRBJ2-1 | TRBV11-3
TGCGCCAGCAGTCATGGGGCAGGCGGAAACACTGAAGCTTTCTTT | CASSHGAGGNTEAFF | . | . | TRBJ1-1 | TRBV5-1
TGTGCCAGCAGGGCTAGCGGGACTAGCACAGATACGCAGTATTTT | CASRASGTSTDTQYF | . | TRBD2 | TRBJ2-3 | TRBV2
TGTGCCAGCAGCTTAGTCCGGGAGTTGGAGACCCAGTACTTC | CASSLVRELETQYF | . | . | TRBJ2-5 | TRBV7-9
TGTGCCAGCAGCCCCCCTGCGGGACTAGTATTCTACGAGCAGTACTTC | CASSPPAGLVFYEQYF | . | TRBD2 | TRBJ2-7 | TRBV7-9
TGTGCCAGCAGTTACTCTATCCAGGGGGGTACTTCACCCCTCCACTTT | CASSYSIQGGTSPLHF | once | TRBD1 | TRBJ1-6 | TRBV6-5
TGCGCCAGCAGCCAATTTTCTTCGTCGGGGGGGATAAAAAACATTCAGTACTTC | CASSQFSSSGGIKNIQYF | . | TRBD2 | TRBJ2-4 | TRBV4-1
TGTGCCAGCAGCGTAGAGGGGGCCGGGGAGCTGTTTTTT | CASSVEGAGELFF | . | . | TRBJ2-2 | TRBV9
TGTGCCAGCAGTCACGGGACAGGACCTACAGATACGCAGTATTTT | CASSHGTGPTDTQYF | . | TRBD1 | TRBJ2-3 | TRBV28
TGCGCCAGCAGCTTGGACCCTAGCGGAACCTACAATGAGCAGTTCTTC | CASSLDPSGTYNEQFF | . | TRBD2 | TRBJ2-1 | TRBV5-1
TGTGCCAGCAGTGGTACCGGGACGGGGGTTGTTGAAAAACTGTTTTTT | CASSGTGTGVVEKLFF | . | . | TRBJ1-4 | TRBV6-6
TGTGCCACCAGCAGAGTTGGTGGATCCCAGGGTTCCTACGAGCAGTACTTC | CATSRVGGSQGSYEQYF | . | . | TRBJ2-7 | TRBV15
TGTGCCAGCAGCTTAGATAGGCTACCCTTAGGGGACTACAATGAGCAGTTCTTC | CASSLDRLPLGDYNEQFF | . | . | TRBJ2-1 | TRBV11-2
TGTGCCAGCAGTCATACGGGGGTGCAGTTAAAAACCTACGAGCAGTACTTC | CASSHTGVQLKTYEQYF | . | . | TRBJ2-7 | TRBV28